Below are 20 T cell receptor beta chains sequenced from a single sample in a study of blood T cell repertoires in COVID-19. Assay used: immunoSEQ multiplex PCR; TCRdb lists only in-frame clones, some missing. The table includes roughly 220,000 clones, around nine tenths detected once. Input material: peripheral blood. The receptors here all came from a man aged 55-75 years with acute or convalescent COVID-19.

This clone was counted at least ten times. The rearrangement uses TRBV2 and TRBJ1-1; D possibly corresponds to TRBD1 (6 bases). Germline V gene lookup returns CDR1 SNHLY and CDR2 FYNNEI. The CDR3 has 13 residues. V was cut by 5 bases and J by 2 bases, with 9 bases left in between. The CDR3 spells CASSRDINTEAFF. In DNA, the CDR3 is TGTGCCAGCAGTAGGGACATAAACACTGAAGCTTTCTTT. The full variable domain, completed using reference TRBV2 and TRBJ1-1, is EPEVTQTPSHQVTQMGQEVILRCVPISNHLYFYWYRQILGQKVEFLVSFYNNEISEKSEIFDDQFSVERPDGSNFTLKIRSTKLEDSAMYFCASSRDINTEAFFGQGTRLTVV.

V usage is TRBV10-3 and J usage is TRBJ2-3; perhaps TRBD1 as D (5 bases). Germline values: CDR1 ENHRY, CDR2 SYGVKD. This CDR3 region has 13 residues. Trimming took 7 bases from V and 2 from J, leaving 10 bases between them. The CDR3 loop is CAINGRDTDTQYF. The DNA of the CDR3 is TGTGCCATCAATGGCAGGGACACAGATACGCAGTATTTT.

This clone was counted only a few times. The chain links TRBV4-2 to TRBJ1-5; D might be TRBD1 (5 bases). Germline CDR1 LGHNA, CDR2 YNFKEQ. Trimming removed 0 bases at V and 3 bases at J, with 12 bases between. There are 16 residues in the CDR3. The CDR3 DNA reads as TGTGCCAGCAGCCAAGAAACAGGAGTGGTCAATCAGCCCCAGCATTTT. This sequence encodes CASSQETGVVNQPQHF.

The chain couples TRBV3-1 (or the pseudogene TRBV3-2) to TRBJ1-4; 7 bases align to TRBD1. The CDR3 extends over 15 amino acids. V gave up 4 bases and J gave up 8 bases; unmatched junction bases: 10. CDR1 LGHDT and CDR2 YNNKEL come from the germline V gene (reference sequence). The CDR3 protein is CASSLRGMREEKLFF. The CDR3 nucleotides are TGTGCCAGCAGCCTCAGGGGGATGAGAGAAGAAAAACTGTTTTTT.

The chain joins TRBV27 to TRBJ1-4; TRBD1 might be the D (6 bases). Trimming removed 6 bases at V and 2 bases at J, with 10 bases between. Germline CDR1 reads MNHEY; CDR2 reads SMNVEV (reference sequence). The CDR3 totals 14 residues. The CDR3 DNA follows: TGTGCCAGCAGCTTACAGGGCACTAATGAAAAACTGTTTTTT. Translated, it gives CASSLQGTNEKLFF.

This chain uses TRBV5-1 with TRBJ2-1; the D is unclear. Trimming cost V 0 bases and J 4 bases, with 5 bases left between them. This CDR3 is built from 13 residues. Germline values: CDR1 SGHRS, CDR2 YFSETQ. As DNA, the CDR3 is TGCGCCAGCAGCTTGGACACGTACAATGAGCAGTTCTTC. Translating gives CASSLDTYNEQFF.

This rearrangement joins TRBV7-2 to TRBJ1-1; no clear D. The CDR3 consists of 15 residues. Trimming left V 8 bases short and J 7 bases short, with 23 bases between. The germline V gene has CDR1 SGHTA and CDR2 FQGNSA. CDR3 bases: TGTGCCAGCGGGGAGATTAGGACTCTAGTCCGTGAAGCTTTCTTT. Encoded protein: CASGEIRTLVREAFF. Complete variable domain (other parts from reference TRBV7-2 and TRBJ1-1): GAGVSQSPSNKVTEKGKDVELRCDPISGHTALYWYRQSLGQGLEFLIYFQGNSAPDKSGLPSDRFSAERTGGSVSTLTIQRTQQEDSAVYLCASGEIRTLVREAFFGQGTRLTVV.

In DNA form, the CDR3 reads TGCGCCAGCAGTGAGTCGCGAGACAGGGACGACACCGGGGAGCTGTTTTTT. Protein: CASSESRDRDDTGELFF. V usage is TRBV10-2 and J usage is TRBJ2-2; 7 nucleotides agree with TRBD1. With 0 bases clipped from V and 3 bases from J, the junction kept 7 bases outside the gene matches. The CDR3 totals 17 residues. Germline CDR1 WSHSY, CDR2 SAAADI.

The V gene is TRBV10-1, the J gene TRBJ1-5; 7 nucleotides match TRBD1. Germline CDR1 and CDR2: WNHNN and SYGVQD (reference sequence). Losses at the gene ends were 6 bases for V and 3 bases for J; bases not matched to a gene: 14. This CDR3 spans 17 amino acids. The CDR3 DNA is TGCGCCAGCAGAGAAAATTTCCCGGGACAGCTCAATCAGCCCCAGCATTTT. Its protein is CASRENFPGQLNQPQHF.

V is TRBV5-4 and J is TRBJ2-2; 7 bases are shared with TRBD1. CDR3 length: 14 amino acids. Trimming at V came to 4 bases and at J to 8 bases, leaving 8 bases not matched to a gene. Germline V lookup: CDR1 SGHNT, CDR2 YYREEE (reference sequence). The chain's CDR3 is CASSKSTGKGELFF. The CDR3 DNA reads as TGTGCCAGCAGCAAATCGACAGGGAAGGGGGAGCTGTTTTTT.

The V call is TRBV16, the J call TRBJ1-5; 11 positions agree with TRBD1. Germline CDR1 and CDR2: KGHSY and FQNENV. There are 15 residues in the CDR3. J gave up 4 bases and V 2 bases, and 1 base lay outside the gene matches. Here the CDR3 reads CASSQRDRGNQPQHF. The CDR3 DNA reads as TGTGCCAGCAGCCAACGGGACAGGGGGAATCAGCCCCAGCATTTT.

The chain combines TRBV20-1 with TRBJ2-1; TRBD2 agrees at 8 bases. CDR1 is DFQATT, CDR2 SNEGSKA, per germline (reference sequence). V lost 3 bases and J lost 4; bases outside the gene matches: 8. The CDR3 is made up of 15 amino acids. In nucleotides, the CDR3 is TGCAGTGCTAGTCTGCGGGGGGTCTCGTACAATGAGCAGTTCTTC. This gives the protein CSASLRGVSYNEQFF.

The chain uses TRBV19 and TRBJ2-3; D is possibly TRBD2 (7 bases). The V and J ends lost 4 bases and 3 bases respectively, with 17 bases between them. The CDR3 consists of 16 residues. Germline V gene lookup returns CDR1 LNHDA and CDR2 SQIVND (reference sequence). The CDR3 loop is CASSTRGQVRTDTQYF. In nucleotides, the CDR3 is TGTGCCAGTAGTACGCGGGGGCAGGTCAGGACAGATACGCAGTATTTT.

The CDR3 region has the DNA TGTGCCAGTACCGCCGGATCTATTCAAGCGAGCACTGAAGCTTTCTTT. It encodes CASTAGSIQASTEAFF. This chain links TRBV19 with TRBJ1-1; no reliable D call. Trimming pared 7 bases from V and 4 bases from J, leaving 22 bases between. The CDR3 runs 16 residues. Germline CDR1 and CDR2: LNHDA and SQIVND (reference sequence). The full variable domain, completed using reference TRBV19 and TRBJ1-1, is DGGITQSPKYLFRKEGQNVTLSCEQNLNHDAMYWYRQDPGQGLRLIYYSQIVNDFQKGDIAEGYSVSREKKESFPLTVTSAQKNPTAFYLCASTAGSIQASTEAFFGQGTRLTVV.

DNA for the CDR3: TGTGCCAGCAGTGGTTATGGGGGGGGGCCCTTAGATACGCAGTATTTT. It specifies CASSGYGGGPLDTQYF. This sequence joins TRBV2 and TRBJ2-3; TRBD2 is a possible D gene (7 bases). V lost 4 bases and J 5 bases, leaving 19 bases between the germline ends. CDR3 length: 16 residues. Germline lookup yields CDR1 SNHLY and CDR2 FYNNEI.

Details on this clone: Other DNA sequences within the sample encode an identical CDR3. The CDR3 region has the DNA TGCGCCAGCAGCTTGGGTACAGCCAACTATGGCTACACCTTC. As protein: CASSLGTANYGYTF. The J gene is TRBJ1-2, the V gene TRBV5-1; D ambiguous. Looked up from germline, CDR1 is SGHRS and CDR2 is YFSETQ. The V gene lost 0 bases and the J gene lost 2 bases, with 8 bases spanning the gap. This CDR3 region has 14 residues.

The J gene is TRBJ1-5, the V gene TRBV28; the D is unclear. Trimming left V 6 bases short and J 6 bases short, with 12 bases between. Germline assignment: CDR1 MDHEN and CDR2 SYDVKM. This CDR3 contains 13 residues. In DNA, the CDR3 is TGTGCCAGCAGCACCTTGCGGGGTCAGCCCCAGCATTTT. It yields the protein CASSTLRGQPQHF.

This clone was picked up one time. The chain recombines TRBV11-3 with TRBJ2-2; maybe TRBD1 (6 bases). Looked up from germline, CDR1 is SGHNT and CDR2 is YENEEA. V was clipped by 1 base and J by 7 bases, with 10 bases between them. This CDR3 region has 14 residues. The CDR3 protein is CASSLVRGGGELFF. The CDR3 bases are TGTGCCAGCAGCTTAGTCAGGGGTGGCGGGGAGCTGTTTTTT.

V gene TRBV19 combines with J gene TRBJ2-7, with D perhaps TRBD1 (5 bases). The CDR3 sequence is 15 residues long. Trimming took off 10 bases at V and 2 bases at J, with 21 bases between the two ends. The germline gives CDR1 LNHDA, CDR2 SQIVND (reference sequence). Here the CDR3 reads CATRASQGYPYEQYF. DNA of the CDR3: TGTGCCACCCGGGCGAGCCAGGGCTACCCCTACGAGCAGTACTTC.

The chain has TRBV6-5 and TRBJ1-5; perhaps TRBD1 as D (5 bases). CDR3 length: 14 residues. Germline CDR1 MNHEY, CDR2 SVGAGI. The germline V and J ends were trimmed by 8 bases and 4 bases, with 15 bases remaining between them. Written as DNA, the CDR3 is TGTGCCAGCCGGCCCGGGGGGTCGAATCAGCCCCAGCATTTT. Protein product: CASRPGGSNQPQHF.